A single T cell receptor beta chain is shown here with its context. Its cognate antigen is unknown. One end of the junction varies from germline; a read error may be responsible. The CDR3 spans 14 residues. The germline gives CDR1 LGHNA, CDR2 YSLEER. A CD8+CD4-CCR7+CD45RA+ gate was used to sort naive CD8 T cells. Previously described methods and listed TCR primers produced bulk TCR libraries. MiXCR was run by TCRdb on the PCR reads, yielding one entry per CDR3 protein. The table records roughly 100,000 distinct CDR3 sequences, under 40% of them present only once. The sample originates from a study of molecular identifiers for immune sequencing clone quantification. Notes on the study in general: Underestimated sizes of highly expanded clones could result from identical TCR molecules that share a barcode.

The specimen sequenced was naive CD8+ T cells from blood, with Jurkat cell RNA spiked in. This sample's subset: FACS-sorted CD8+CD4-CCR7+CD45RA+ naive T cells. The gene calls are TRBV4-3 and TRBJ2-5; D is unclear. The receptor was derived from a human donor in good health. Some libraries in this study had Jurkat cell RNA spiked in. In DNA form, the CDR3 reads TGCGCCAGCAGCCAAGATACAGTCCAAGAGACCCGGTACTTC. Translated, it gives CASSQDTVQETRYF.